These 10 T cell receptor beta chains were all obtained from the same sample, sequenced in a study of graft-versus-host responses after intestinal transplantation. Generated by immunoSEQ multiplex PCR, the TCRdb table keeps only in-frame clones and is missing some. Of more than 100,000 clones listed, over 85% are singletons. The antigens of these receptors remain unknown. The sequencing used unstimulated CD8+ T cells sorted from spleen or lymph node cells, collected before intestinal transplant. The receptors stem from a human donor who received an intestinal transplant.

CDR3 nucleotides: TGTGCTAGTGGTTTCCACCGGGGGAGGAACACCGGGGAGCTGTTTTTT. Translating gives CASGFHRGRNTGELFF. This chain joins TRBV12-5 and TRBJ2-2; D might be TRBD2 (6 bases). The ends were cut back, 3 bases at V and 1 base at J, with 12 bases in the middle. Germline V gene lookup returns CDR1 LGHNT and CDR2 FRNRAP. The CDR3 length is 16 residues.

The chain recombines TRBV10-3 with TRBJ2-2; a possible D gene is TRBD1 (5 bases). This CDR3 has 12 residues. The germline V and J ends were trimmed by 7 bases and 7 bases, with 10 bases remaining between them. The V gene's germline CDR1 is ENHRY and CDR2 SYGVKD. The CDR3 loop reads CAIINDSGELFF. The CDR3 nucleotides are TGTGCCATCATTAACGACAGCGGGGAGCTGTTTTTT.

This clone has a handful of counts. The V gene is TRBV7-9, the J gene TRBJ2-6; D gene unclear. CDR3 length equals 15 residues. Germline CDR1 and CDR2: SEHNR and FQNEAQ (reference sequence). V lost 5 bases and J lost 3, with 11 bases in between. This CDR3 is CASSHVNSGANVLTF. The CDR3 nucleotides are TGTGCCAGCAGCCACGTGAACAGTGGGGCCAACGTCCTGACTTTC. Full variable domain (outside the CDR3, taken from reference TRBV7-9 and TRBJ2-6): DTGVSQNPRHKITKRGQNVTFRCDPISEHNRLYWYRQTLGQGPEFLTYFQNEAQLEKSRLLSDRFSAERPKGSFSTLEIQRTEQGDSAMYLCASSHVNSGANVLTFGAGSRLTVL.

V and J are TRBV27 and TRBJ2-2; D may match TRBD1 or TRBD2 (5 bases each). Germline CDR1 is MNHEY and CDR2 is SMNVEV (reference sequence). This CDR3 is built from 11 residues. V lost 8 bases and J 6 bases, leaving 7 bases between the germline ends. The CDR3 bases are TGTGCCAGCCGGGACGCCGGGGAGCTGTTTTTT. This translates into CASRDAGELFF.

This chain uses TRBV5-6 with TRBJ2-2; 8 nucleotides agree with TRBD1. The CDR3 is made up of 17 amino acids. CDR1 SGHDT and CDR2 YYEEEE come from the germline V gene. V lost 4 bases to trimming and J lost 0 bases; unmatched junction nucleotides: 8. The CDR3 reads CASSQEGTGSNTGELFF. In DNA form, the CDR3 reads TGTGCCAGCAGCCAAGAAGGGACAGGCTCGAACACCGGGGAGCTGTTTTTT.

This clone came up once. The chain employs TRBV19 and TRBJ2-3; the match to TRBD1 covers 7 bases. This CDR3 spans 14 amino acids. V was clipped by 7 bases and J by 4 bases; unmatched bases: 8. Per the germline V gene, CDR1 is LNHDA and CDR2 is SQIVND (reference sequence). CDR3 sequence: CASKTRTGSDTQYF. As DNA, the CDR3 is TGTGCCAGTAAAACCCGGACAGGTTCAGATACGCAGTATTTT.

The J gene is TRBJ2-2, the V gene TRBV11-1; no reliable D call. Trimming cost V 5 bases and J 8 bases, with 15 bases left between them. The V gene's germline CDR1 is SGHAT and CDR2 FQDESV (reference sequence). The CDR3 length is 14 residues. CDR3 nucleotides: TGTGCCAGCAGCCCAACGGATAGTTTGGGGGAGCTGTTTTTT. Residues: CASSPTDSLGELFF.

CDR3 sequence (DNA): TGTGCCAGCAGCTTAGATGACGGGTCCCACTCCTACGAGCAGTACTTC. This encodes CASSLDDGSHSYEQYF. The rearrangement joins TRBV7-6 to TRBJ2-5; D ambiguous. Matching the DNA end better, TRBJ2-7 makes the J call doubtful. The germline gives CDR1 SGHVS, CDR2 FNYEAQ. CDR3 length equals 16 residues.

V gene TRBV11-1 combines with J gene TRBJ1-1; D is perhaps TRBD1 (6 bases). V gave up 1 base and J gave up 0 bases, with 18 bases separating them. The CDR3 contains 18 residues. Germline V gives CDR1 SGHAT, CDR2 FQDESV (reference sequence). The CDR3 DNA is TGTGCCAGCAGCTTAGTTTACAGGGACGTAGGGATGAACACTGAAGCTTTCTTT. Translation: CASSLVYRDVGMNTEAFF.

CDR3 region: CASRYVEWTKNIQYF. DNA for the CDR3: TGTGCCTCCCGATACGTGGAATGGACCAAAAACATTCAGTACTTC. The rearrangement joins TRBV19 to TRBJ2-4, with D unclear. The CDR3 has 15 amino acids. With 11 bases removed from V and 2 bases from J, the gap between germline ends came to 19 bases. Per germline, CDR1 LNHDA and CDR2 SQIVND (reference sequence).